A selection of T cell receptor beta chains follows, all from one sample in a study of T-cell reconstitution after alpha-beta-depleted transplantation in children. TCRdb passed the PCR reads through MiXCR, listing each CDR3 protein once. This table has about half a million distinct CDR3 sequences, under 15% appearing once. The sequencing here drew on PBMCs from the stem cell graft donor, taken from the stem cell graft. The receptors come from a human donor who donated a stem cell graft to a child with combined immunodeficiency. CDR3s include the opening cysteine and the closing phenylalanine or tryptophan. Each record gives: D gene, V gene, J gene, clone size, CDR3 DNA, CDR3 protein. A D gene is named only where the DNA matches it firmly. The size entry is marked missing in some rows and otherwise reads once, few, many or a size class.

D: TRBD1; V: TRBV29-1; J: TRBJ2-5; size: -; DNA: TGCAGCGAGAGACAGGGTTCTGAAGAGACCCAGTACTTC; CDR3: CSERQGSEETQYF
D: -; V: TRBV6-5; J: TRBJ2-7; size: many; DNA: TGTGCCAGCAGTTACTTGGTGGGACGCAGCTACGAGCAGTACTTC; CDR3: CASSYLVGRSYEQYF
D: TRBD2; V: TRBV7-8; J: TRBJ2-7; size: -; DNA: TGTGCCAGCAGCTTAGCGTCGGGGGGGATCAGCTCCGAGCAGTACTTC; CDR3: CASSLASGGISSEQYF
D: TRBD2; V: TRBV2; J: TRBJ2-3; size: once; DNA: TGTGCCAGCCCGGCTAGCGGGCCTAGCACAGATACGCAGTATTTT; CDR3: CASPASGPSTDTQYF
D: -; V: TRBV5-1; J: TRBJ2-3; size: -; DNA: TGCGCCAGCAGCCCATTAATGTCCGGCGGTATGGGCATTTTT; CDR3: CASSPLMSGGMGIF
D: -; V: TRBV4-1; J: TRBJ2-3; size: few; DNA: TGCGCCAGCAGCCAAGATTTAACTAGCACAGATACGCAGTATTTT; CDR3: CASSQDLTSTDTQYF
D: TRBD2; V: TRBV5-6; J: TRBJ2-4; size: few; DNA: TGTGCCAGCAGCTTCCCAGGGAGGGAAAACATTCAGTACTTC; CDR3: CASSFPGRENIQYF
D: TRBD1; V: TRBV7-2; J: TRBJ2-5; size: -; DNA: TGTGCCAGCAGCTGGGGACAGGGCCCCCAAGAGACCCAGTACTTC; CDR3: CASSWGQGPQETQYF
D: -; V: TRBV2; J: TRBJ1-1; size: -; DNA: TGTGCCAGCAGCCCCGGACGGACTGAAGCTTTCTTT; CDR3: CASSPGRTEAFF
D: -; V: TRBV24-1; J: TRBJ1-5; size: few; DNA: TGTGCCACCAGTTCCGGAACTCAGCCCCAGCATTTT; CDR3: CATSSGTQPQHF
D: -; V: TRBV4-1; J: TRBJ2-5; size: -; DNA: TGCGCCAGCAGCCAAGTCGGACACCAAGAGACCCAGTACTTC; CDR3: CASSQVGHQETQYF
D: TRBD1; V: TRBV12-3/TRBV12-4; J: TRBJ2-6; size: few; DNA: TGTGCCAGCAGGGGACAGGGGGCGTACGGGGCCAACGTCCTGACTTTC; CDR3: CASRGQGAYGANVLTF
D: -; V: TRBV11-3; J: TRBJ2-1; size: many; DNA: TGTGCCAGCAGCTTAGTTGGGTTGTCTAGCCAGGTTTCCTACAATGAGCAGTTCTTC; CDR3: CASSLVGLSSQVSYNEQFF
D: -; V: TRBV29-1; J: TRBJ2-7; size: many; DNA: TGCAGCGTTAATTACGGGGGTGACTACGAGCAGTACTTC; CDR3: CSVNYGGDYEQYF
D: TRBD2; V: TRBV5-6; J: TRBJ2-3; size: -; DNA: TGTGCCAGCAGCTCCGGACTAGCGGGGGGGCTTATAGATACGCAGTATTTT; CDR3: CASSSGLAGGLIDTQYF
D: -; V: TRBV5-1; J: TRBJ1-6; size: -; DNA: TGCGCCAGCAGCTTGTATACCAGGGGAGATTCACCCCTCCACTTT; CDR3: CASSLYTRGDSPLHF
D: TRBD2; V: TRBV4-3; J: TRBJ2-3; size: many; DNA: TGCGCCAGCAGCCAAGATCTCGCTAGCGGGCAGACGCAGTATTTT; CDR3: CASSQDLASGQTQYF
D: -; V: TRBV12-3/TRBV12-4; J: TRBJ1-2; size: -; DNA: TGTGCCAGCAGGGGGGGACATAACTATGGCTACACCTTC; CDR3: CASRGGHNYGYTF
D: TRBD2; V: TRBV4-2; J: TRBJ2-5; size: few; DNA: TGTGCCAGCAGCCACCAACTAGCGGGGGAAGAGACCCAGTACTTC; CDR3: CASSHQLAGEETQYF
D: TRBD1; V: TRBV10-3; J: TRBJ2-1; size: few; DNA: TGTGCCATCACGGGACAGGGGGTGGATGAGCAGTTCTTC; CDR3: CAITGQGVDEQFF
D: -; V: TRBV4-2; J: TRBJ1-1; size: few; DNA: TGTGCCAGCAGCCAGCCCTTTCAGCGGGAGGATGGCACTGAAGCTTTCTTT; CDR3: CASSQPFQREDGTEAFF
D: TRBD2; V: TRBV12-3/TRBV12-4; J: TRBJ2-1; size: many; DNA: TGTGCCAGCAGTTTAGTGGGAGGGCACTTTTACGAGCAGTTCTTC; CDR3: CASSLVGGHFYEQFF